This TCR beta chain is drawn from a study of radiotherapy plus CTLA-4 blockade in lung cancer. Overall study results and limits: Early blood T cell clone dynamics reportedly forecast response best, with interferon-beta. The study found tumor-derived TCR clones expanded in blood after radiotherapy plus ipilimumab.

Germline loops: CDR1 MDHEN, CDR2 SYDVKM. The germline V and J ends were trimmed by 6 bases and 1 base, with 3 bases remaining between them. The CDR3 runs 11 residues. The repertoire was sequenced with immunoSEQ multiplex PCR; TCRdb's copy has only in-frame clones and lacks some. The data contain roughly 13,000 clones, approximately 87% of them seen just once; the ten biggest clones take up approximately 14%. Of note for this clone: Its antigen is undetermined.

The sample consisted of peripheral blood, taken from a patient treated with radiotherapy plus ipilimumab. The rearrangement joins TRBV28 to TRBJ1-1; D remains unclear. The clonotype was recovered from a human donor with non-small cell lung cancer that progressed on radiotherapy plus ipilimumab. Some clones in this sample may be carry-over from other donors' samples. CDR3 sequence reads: CASSRNTEAFF. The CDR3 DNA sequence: TGTGCCAGCAGCCGGAACACTGAAGCTTTCTTT.